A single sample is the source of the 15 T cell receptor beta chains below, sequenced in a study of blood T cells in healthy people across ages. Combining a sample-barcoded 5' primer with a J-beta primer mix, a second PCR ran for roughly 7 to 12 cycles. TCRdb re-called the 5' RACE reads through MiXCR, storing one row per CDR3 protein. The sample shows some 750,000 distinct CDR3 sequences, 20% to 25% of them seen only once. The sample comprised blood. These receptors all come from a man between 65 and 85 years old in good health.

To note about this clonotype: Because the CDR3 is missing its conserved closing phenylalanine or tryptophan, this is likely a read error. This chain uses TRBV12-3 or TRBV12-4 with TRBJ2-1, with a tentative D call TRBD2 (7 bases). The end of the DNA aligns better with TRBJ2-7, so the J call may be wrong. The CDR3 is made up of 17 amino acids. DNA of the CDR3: TGTGCCAGCAGTTTGGACTCTTACGGGGGGCCCTCCTACGAGCAGTACTCC. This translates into CASSLDSYGGPSYEQYS.

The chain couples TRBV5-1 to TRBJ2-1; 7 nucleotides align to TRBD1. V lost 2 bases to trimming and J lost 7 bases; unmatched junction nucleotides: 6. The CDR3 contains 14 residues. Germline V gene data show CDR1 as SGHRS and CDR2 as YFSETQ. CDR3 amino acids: CASSLMSGGNEQFF. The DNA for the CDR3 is TGCGCCAGCAGCTTAATGTCAGGGGGAAATGAGCAGTTCTTC.

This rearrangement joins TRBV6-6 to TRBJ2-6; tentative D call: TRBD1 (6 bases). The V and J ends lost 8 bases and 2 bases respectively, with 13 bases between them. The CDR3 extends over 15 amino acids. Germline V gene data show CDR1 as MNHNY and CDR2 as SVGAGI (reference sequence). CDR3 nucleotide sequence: TGTGCCAGCGGACCGCAGGGGACTGGGGCCAACGTCCTGACTTTC. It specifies CASGPQGTGANVLTF.

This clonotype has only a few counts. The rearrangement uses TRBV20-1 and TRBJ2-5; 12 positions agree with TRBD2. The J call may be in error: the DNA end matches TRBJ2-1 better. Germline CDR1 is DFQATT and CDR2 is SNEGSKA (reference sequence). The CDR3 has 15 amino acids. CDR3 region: CSAERGTSGFGEQFF. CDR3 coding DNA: TGCAGTGCTGAACGGGGGACTAGCGGGTTCGGTGAGCAGTTCTTC.

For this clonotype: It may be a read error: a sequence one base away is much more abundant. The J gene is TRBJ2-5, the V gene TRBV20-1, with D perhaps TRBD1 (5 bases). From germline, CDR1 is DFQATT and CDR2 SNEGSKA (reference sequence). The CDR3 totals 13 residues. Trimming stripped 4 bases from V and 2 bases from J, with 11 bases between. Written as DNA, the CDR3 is TGCAGTGCTAACAGGTGGCAGCAAGAGACCCAGTACTTC. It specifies CSANRWQQETQYF.

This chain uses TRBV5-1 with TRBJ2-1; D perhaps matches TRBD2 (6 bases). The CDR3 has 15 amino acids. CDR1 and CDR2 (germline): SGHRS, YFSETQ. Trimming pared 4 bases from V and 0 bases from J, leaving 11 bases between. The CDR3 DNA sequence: TGCGCCAGCAGCCCGGGACTCTACTCCTACAATGAGCAGTTCTTC. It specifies CASSPGLYSYNEQFF.

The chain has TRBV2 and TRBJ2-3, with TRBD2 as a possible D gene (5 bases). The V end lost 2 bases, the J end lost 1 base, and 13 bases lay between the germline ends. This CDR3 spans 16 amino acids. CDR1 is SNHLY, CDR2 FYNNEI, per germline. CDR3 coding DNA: TGTGCCAGCAGTGAACTACTAGTGGGAGGCACAGATACGCAGTATTTT. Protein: CASSELLVGGTDTQYF.

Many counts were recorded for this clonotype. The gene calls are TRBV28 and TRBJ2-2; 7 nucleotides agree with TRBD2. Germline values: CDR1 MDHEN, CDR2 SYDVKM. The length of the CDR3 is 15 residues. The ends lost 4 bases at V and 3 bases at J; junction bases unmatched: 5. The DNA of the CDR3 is TGTGCCAGCAGTTCAGAGGCGGGGGACACCGGGGAGCTGTTTTTT. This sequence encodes CASSSEAGDTGELFF. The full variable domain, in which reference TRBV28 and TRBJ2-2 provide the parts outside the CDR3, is DVKVTQSSRYLVKRTGEKVFLECVQDMDHENMFWYRQDPGLGLRLIYFSYDVKMKEKGDIPEGYSVSREKKERFSLILESASTNQTSMYLCASSSEAGDTGELFFGEGSRLTVL.

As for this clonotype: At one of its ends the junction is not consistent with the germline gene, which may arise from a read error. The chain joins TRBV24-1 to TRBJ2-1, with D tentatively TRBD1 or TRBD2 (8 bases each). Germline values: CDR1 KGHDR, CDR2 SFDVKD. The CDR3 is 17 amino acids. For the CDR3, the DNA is TGTGTCACCAATAAGACAGGGGAAGCGGGGGCCTACAATGAGCAGTTCTTC. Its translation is CVTNKTGEAGAYNEQFF.

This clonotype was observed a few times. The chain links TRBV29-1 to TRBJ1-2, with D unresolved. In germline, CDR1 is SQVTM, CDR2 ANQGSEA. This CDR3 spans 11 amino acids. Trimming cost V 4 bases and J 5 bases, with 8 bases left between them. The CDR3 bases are TGCAGCGTTGGAAGGTTATATGGCTACACCTTC. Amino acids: CSVGRLYGYTF.

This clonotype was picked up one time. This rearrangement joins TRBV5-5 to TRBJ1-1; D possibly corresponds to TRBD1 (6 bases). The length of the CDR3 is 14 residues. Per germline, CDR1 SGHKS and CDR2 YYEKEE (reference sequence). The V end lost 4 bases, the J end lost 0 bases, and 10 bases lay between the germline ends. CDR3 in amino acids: CASSVGALNTEAFF. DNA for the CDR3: TGTGCCAGCAGCGTGGGGGCCCTGAACACTGAAGCTTTCTTT.

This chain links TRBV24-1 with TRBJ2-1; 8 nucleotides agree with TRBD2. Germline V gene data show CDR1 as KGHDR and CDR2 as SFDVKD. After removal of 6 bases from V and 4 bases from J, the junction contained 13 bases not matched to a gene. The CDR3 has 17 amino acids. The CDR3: CATSLGDGGRRYNEQFF. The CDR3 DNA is TGTGCCACCAGTCTAGGTGATGGCGGGAGGAGATACAATGAGCAGTTCTTC.

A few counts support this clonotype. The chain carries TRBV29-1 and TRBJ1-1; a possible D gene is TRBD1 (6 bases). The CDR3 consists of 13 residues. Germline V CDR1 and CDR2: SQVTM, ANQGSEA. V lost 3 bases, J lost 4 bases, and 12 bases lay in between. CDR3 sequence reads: CSVDQGLGTEAFF. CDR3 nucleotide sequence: TGCAGCGTTGACCAGGGGTTAGGCACTGAAGCTTTCTTT. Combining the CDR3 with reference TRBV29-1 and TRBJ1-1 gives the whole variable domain SAVISQKPSRDICQRGTSLTIQCQVDSQVTMMFWYRQQPGQSLTLIATANQGSEATYESGFVIDKFPISRPNLTFSTLTVSNMSPEDSSIYLCSVDQGLGTEAFFGQGTRLTVV.

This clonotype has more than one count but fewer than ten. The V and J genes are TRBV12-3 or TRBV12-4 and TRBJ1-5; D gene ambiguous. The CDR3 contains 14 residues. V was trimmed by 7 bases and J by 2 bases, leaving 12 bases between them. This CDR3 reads CASTRGAGNQPQHF. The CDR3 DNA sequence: TGTGCCAGCACACGGGGAGCCGGCAATCAGCCCCAGCATTTT.

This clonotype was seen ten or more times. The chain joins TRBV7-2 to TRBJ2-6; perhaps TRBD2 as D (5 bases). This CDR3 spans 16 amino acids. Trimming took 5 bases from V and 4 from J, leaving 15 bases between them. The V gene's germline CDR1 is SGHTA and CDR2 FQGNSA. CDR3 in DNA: TGTGCCAGCAGCGCAAAAATGGGAGCCGGGGCCAACGTCCTGACTTTC. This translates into CASSAKMGAGANVLTF. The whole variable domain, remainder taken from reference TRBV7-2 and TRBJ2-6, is GAGVSQSPSNKVTEKGKDVELRCDPISGHTALYWYRQSLGQGLEFLIYFQGNSAPDKSGLPSDRFSAERTGGSVSTLTIQRTQQEDSAVYLCASSAKMGAGANVLTFGAGSRLTVL.